The 4 T cell receptor beta chains reported below all come from one sample, sequenced in a study of T-cell reconstitution after alpha-beta-depleted transplantation in children (TCRdb year 2016). Receptor amplification or capture employed PCR. TCRdb lists the instrument as Illumina HiSeq 2500. To normalize quantification of the TCRbeta repertoire, the TCR libraries were built with molecular barcoding that relied on unique molecular identifiers. TCRdb reworked the public reads: Q25 trimming with fastp, MiXCR clone assembly, productive beta chains retained. Rows are combined by CDR3 protein, so each entry shows the most common genes and DNA. The sample records approximately 200,000 distinct CDR3 sequences, 13% to 15% of which are singletons. The ten largest clones take up less than 15% of the sample. Sequences were derived from PBMCs from the stem cell graft donor, sampled from the stem cell graft. The receptor set was obtained from a human donor who donated a stem cell graft to a child with acute lymphoblastic leukemia.

The chain combines TRBV11-2 with TRBJ2-1; TRBD2 matches at 11 bases. The CDR3 totals 16 residues. V was clipped by 4 bases and J by 4 bases; unmatched bases: 6. Germline CDR1 is SGHAT and CDR2 is FQNNGV. The CDR3 DNA follows: TGTGCCAGCAGCTATTTAGCGGGGGGGATGTACAATGAGCAGTTCTTC. As protein: CASSYLAGGMYNEQFF.

This clonotype has at least ten counts. The V call is TRBV3-1, the J call TRBJ1-2, with D unclear. Trimming left V 4 bases short and J 5 bases short, with 11 bases between. CDR3 length: 13 residues. CDR1 LGHDT and CDR2 YNNKEL come from the germline V gene (reference sequence). This CDR3 is CASSLGVEYGYTF. CDR3 nucleotide sequence: TGTGCCAGCAGCCTGGGAGTGGAATATGGCTACACCTTC.

This clonotype was recorded at least ten times. The V call is TRBV29-1, the J call TRBJ1-1, with no clear D. Germline CDR1 is SQVTM and CDR2 is ANQGSEA. The V and J ends lost 3 bases and 4 bases respectively, with 18 bases between them. This CDR3 contains 15 residues. Here the CDR3 DNA reads TGCAGCGTTGACTTCGGCTACAGCCCGAGCACTGAAGCTTTCTTT. This codes for CSVDFGYSPSTEAFF.

This clonotype was detected a few times. V and J are TRBV12-3 or TRBV12-4 and TRBJ2-5, with 10 bases identical to TRBD2. V dropped 6 bases and J dropped 5; count of bases not matched to a gene: 9. The CDR3 spans 15 residues. As DNA, the CDR3 is TGTGCCAGCAGCTACCTAGCGGGAGCCCCCGAGACCCAGTACTTC. It specifies CASSYLAGAPETQYF.